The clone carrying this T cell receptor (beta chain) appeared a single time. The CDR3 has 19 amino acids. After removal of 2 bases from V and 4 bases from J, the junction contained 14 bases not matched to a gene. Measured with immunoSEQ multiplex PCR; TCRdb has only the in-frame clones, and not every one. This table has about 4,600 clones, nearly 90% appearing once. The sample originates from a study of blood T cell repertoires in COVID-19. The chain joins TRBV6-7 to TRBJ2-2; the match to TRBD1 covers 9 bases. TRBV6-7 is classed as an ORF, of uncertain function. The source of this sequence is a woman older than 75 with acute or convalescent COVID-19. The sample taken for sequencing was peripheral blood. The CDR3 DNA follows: TGTGCCAGCAGTTACCCGGCGGCTGGACAGGGGAAGTGCACCGGGGAGCTGTTTTTT. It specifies CASSYPAAGQGKCTGELFF.